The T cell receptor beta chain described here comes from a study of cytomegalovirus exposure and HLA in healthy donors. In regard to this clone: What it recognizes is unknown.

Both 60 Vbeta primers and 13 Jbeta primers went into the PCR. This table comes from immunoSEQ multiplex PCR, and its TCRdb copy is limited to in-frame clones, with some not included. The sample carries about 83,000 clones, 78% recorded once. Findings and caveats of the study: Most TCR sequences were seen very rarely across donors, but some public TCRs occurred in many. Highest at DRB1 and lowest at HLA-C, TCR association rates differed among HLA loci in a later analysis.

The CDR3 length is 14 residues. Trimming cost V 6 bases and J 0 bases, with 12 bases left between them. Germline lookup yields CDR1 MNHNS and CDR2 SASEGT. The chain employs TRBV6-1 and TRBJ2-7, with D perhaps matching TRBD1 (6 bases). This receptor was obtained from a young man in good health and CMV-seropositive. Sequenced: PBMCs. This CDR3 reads CASRTGFFSYEQYF. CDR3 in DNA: TGTGCCAGCAGGACAGGTTTTTTCTCCTACGAGCAGTACTTC.